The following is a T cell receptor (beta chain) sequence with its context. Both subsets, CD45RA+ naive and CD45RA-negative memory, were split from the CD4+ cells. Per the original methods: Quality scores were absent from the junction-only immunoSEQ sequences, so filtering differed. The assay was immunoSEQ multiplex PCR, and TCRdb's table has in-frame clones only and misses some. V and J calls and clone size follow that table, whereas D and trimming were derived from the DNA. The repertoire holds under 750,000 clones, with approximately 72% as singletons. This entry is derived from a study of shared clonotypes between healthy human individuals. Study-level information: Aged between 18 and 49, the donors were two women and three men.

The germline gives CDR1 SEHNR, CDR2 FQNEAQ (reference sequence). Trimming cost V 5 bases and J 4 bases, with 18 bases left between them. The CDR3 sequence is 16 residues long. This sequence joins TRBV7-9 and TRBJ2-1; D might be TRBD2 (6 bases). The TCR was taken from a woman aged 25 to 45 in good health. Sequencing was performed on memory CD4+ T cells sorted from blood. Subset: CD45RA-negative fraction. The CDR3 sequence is CASSRKPGAPYNEQFF. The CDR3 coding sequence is TGTGCCAGCAGCCGTAAGCCGGGAGCTCCTTACAATGAGCAGTTCTTC.